This T cell receptor beta chain was found in a study of T cell changes during pregnancy in multiple sclerosis. This CDR3 region has 15 residues. V shed 2 bases and J 9 bases; nucleotides not matched to a gene: 6. Germline V gene data show CDR1 as SNHLY and CDR2 as FYNNEI. Clones were sequenced by immunoSEQ multiplex PCR, and TCRdb holds only the in-frame ones, with some missing. The sample carries 65,000 to 80,000 clones, around 93% recorded once. The chain links TRBV2 to TRBJ2-1, with 11 bases identical to TRBD2. Sequences were derived from peripheral blood, sampled in the first trimester of pregnancy. The source is a female donor with multiple sclerosis, enrolled in a pregnancy study. Written as DNA, the CDR3 is TGTGCCAGCAGTGAACCTAGCGGGAGGATCGGTGAGCAGTTCTTC. It encodes CASSEPSGRIGEQFF.